The 25 T cell receptor beta chains in this list originate from one sample, sequenced in a study of T cells in localized non-small cell lung cancer. Produced via immunoSEQ multiplex PCR; TCRdb's table is partial and in-frame only. The sample has about 34,000 clones; around 80% are singletons. This specimen was peripheral blood, taken before any cancer treatment. These receptors all stem from a male donor aged 60 or older with stage II squamous cell lung carcinoma.

The chain employs TRBV6-1 and TRBJ1-2; D gene ambiguous. The germline V gene has CDR1 MNHNS and CDR2 SASEGT. This CDR3 is 14 amino acids long. V was trimmed by 2 bases and J by 8 bases, leaving 15 bases between them. CDR3 protein: CASSELFQPEGYTF. For the CDR3, the DNA is TGTGCCAGCAGTGAACTCTTCCAGCCGGAGGGCTACACCTTC.

The chain links TRBV11-2 to TRBJ2-2, with 8 nucleotides matching TRBD2. V lost 5 bases and J lost 2; bases outside the gene matches: 10. Per the germline V gene, CDR1 is SGHAT and CDR2 is FQNNGV. This CDR3 has 17 amino acids. Here the CDR3 DNA reads TGTGCCAGCAGCCTAGGGGCTAGCGGGTCCAACACCGGGGAGCTGTTTTTT. Translating it yields CASSLGASGSNTGELFF.

The chain employs TRBV11-3 and TRBJ2-7; D is unclear. Germline V CDR1 and CDR2: SGHNT, YENEEA. V was clipped by 0 bases and J by 0 bases, with 6 bases between them. This CDR3 region has 14 residues. The CDR3 coding sequence is TGTGCCAGCAGCTTAGATCGGAACTCCTACGAGCAGTACTTC. Amino acid sequence: CASSLDRNSYEQYF.

The genes are TRBV11-2 and TRBJ2-7; D uncertain. This CDR3 is 13 amino acids long. The germline V gene encodes CDR1 SGHAT and CDR2 FQNNGV. V was pared by 2 bases and J by 7 bases, with 12 bases between. DNA of the CDR3: TGTGCCAGCAGCTTATTTATTGGGCGGGAGCAGTACTTC. This sequence encodes CASSLFIGREQYF.

V and J are TRBV2 and TRBJ1-2, with D perhaps TRBD1 (6 bases). The CDR3 runs 13 residues. Germline V gene data show CDR1 as SNHLY and CDR2 as FYNNEI. V lost 5 bases, J lost 6 bases, and 13 bases lay in between. The CDR3 bases are TGTGCCAGCAGTCTAGGGGGAGGGAATGGCTACACCTTC. Translating it yields CASSLGGGNGYTF.

This clone has a handful of counts. V is TRBV4-1 and J is TRBJ2-3; D might be TRBD2 (6 bases). Trimming left V 4 bases short and J 10 bases short, with 15 bases between. Germline V lookup: CDR1 MGHRA, CDR2 YSYEKL. This CDR3 contains 13 residues. In DNA form, the CDR3 reads TGCGCCAGCAGCCGAACACTAGGGGAGGCGCAGTATTTT. Encoded protein: CASSRTLGEAQYF.

Concerning this clone itself: At one end, the junction sequence differs from germline, possibly due to a read error. The chain is built from TRBV6-1 and TRBJ1-1; D gene uncertain. Germline V CDR1 and CDR2: MNHNS, SASEGT. The CDR3 is 9 residues long. Here the CDR3 DNA reads TGTGCCAGCAGTTCCTTACCCTATTTT. Its translation is CASSSLPYF.

The chain combines TRBV20-1 with TRBJ2-3, with D possibly matching TRBD1 (5 bases). The CDR3 covers 10 residues. Germline CDR1 reads DFQATT; CDR2 reads SNEGSKA (reference sequence). This chain's CDR3 is CSVDKDTQYF. The DNA for the CDR3 is TGCAGCGTGGACAAAGATACGCAGTATTTT.

V and J are TRBV10-3 and TRBJ1-1; D is unresolved. V lost 2 bases and J lost 1, with 5 bases in between. The germline CDR1 and CDR2 sequences are ENHRY and SYGVKD. The CDR3 is 13 amino acids. CDR3 nucleotide sequence: TGTGCCATCAGTGAGGGCAGGAACACTGAAGCTTTCTTT. It specifies CAISEGRNTEAFF.

This sequence joins TRBV5-4 and TRBJ1-6, with TRBD1 identical over 7 bases. Germline assignment: CDR1 SGHNT and CDR2 YYREEE (reference sequence). V lost 4 bases and J lost 7; bases outside the gene matches: 8. The CDR3 sequence is 15 residues long. The CDR3 DNA reads TGTGCCAGCAGCCCCAGGGACAGCCTGAATTCACCCCTCCACTTT. This encodes CASSPRDSLNSPLHF.

The V gene is TRBV2, the J gene TRBJ2-3; tentatively, D is TRBD2 (5 bases). The ends were cut back, 0 bases at V and 1 base at J, with 11 bases in the middle. Per the germline V gene, CDR1 is SNHLY and CDR2 is FYNNEI. The CDR3 has 16 residues. The CDR3 here is CASSEALGGRTDTQYF. CDR3 DNA: TGTGCCAGCAGTGAAGCGCTTGGAGGACGCACAGATACGCAGTATTTT.

This chain uses TRBV27 with TRBJ1-1; TRBD1 agrees at 7 bases. The V segment lost 6 bases and the J segment 6 bases; nucleotides outside the gene matches: 4. CDR3 size: 12 residues. Germline-derived CDR1 and CDR2 are MNHEY and SMNVEV (reference sequence). The chain's CDR3 is CASRTGHSEAFF. Written as DNA, the CDR3 is TGTGCCAGCAGGACAGGGCACTCTGAAGCTTTCTTT.

The chain joins TRBV6-5 to TRBJ2-4, with D possibly matching TRBD2 (6 bases). Germline loops: CDR1 MNHEY, CDR2 SVGAGI. This CDR3 region has 16 residues. V lost 2 bases and J lost 0, with 11 bases in between. CDR3 protein: CASSYAKEGAKNIQYF. The CDR3 bases are TGTGCCAGCAGTTACGCTAAGGAGGGAGCCAAAAACATTCAGTACTTC.

This clone was observed a few times. This chain joins TRBV19 and TRBJ2-7, with 10 bases that match TRBD2. After removal of 3 bases from V and 3 bases from J, the junction contained 5 bases not matched to a gene. The CDR3 loop spans 15 amino acids. From germline, CDR1 is LNHDA and CDR2 SQIVND (reference sequence). The CDR3 spells CASSILAGEGYEQYF. The CDR3 DNA reads TGTGCCAGTAGTATTCTAGCGGGGGAAGGCTACGAGCAGTACTTC.

The chain combines TRBV6-1 with TRBJ1-1; D gene unclear. CDR3 length: 14 residues. Trimming pared 7 bases from V and 1 base from J, leaving 13 bases between. Per germline, CDR1 MNHNS and CDR2 SASEGT. As DNA, the CDR3 is TGTGCCAGCACGGGGAGGGATCCGAACACTGAAGCTTTCTTT. This encodes CASTGRDPNTEAFF.

The rearrangement links TRBV11-1 to TRBJ2-4; 9 bases map to TRBD2. The length of the CDR3 is 16 residues. V shed 5 bases, J shed 2 bases, and the junction held 7 bases outside the gene matches. Germline CDR1 reads SGHAT; CDR2 reads FQDESV (reference sequence). CDR3 nucleotide sequence: TGTGCCAGCAGCGATATAGCGGGGGTAACCAAAAACATTCAGTACTTC. This codes for CASSDIAGVTKNIQYF. The entire variable domain, with the rest obtained from reference TRBV11-1 and TRBJ2-4, is as follows: EAEVAQSPRYKITEKSQAVAFWCDPISGHATLYWYRQILGQGPELLVQFQDESVVDDSQLPKDRFSAERLKGVDSTLKIQPAELGDSAMYLCASSDIAGVTKNIQYFGAGTRLSVL.

The chain joins TRBV19 to TRBJ2-3; 7 nucleotides align to TRBD2. Trimming took 0 bases from V and 1 from J; bases not matched to a gene: 1. CDR1 and CDR2 (germline): LNHDA, SQIVND (reference sequence). This CDR3 comprises 15 residues. The CDR3 DNA sequence: TGTGCCAGTAGTATAGAAACTAGCGGCACAGATACGCAGTATTTT. It translates to CASSIETSGTDTQYF.

The chain couples TRBV2 to TRBJ1-5; 10 bases map to TRBD1. CDR1 and CDR2 from the germline V gene are SNHLY and FYNNEI. Trimming took 7 bases from V and 2 from J; bases not matched to a gene: 5. This CDR3 contains 15 residues. CDR3 sequence reads: CASTEGTGGNQPQHF. The CDR3 DNA sequence: TGTGCCAGCACCGAGGGGACAGGGGGCAATCAGCCCCAGCATTTT.

V and J are TRBV6-6 and TRBJ1-4, with D hard to call. CDR1 is MNHNY, CDR2 SVGAGI, per germline (reference sequence). The CDR3 contains 14 residues. Between the trimmed V and J ends, which lost 6 bases and 1 base, there was a span of 9 bases. The CDR3: CASSRGETNEKLFF. The CDR3 DNA follows: TGTGCCAGCAGCCGGGGAGAAACTAATGAAAAACTGTTTTTT.

V and J are TRBV21-1 and TRBJ2-7; the listed D gene, TRBD1, was not tested against the DNA. TRBV21-1 is termed a pseudogene. This CDR3 spans 15 amino acids. CDR3: CASSWDRGHTYEQYF. CDR3 coding DNA: TGTGCCAGCAGCTGGGACAGGGGACATACCTACGAGCAGTACTTC.

The chain is built from TRBV29-1 and TRBJ1-4; the match to TRBD1 covers 8 bases. The CDR3 length is 14 residues. The trim removed 7 bases at V and 8 bases at J, leaving 12 bases unmatched. The germline gives CDR1 SQVTM, CDR2 ANQGSEA. The CDR3 is CSASVAGGAEKLFF. The CDR3, as DNA: TGCAGCGCGAGCGTCGCAGGGGGCGCGGAAAAACTGTTTTTT.

Turning to this clone: A single base is all that separates this from a far larger clone, so a read error is likely. The chain employs TRBV4-2 and TRBJ1-6; no definite D call. The CDR3 has 14 amino acids. Deletions cut 0 bases from V and 18 bases from J, with 18 bases between. Germline V lookup: CDR1 LGHNA, CDR2 YNFKEQ. Here the CDR3 reads CASSQETGIYTPHF. The CDR3 DNA reads as TGTGCCAGCAGCCAAGAGACGGGAATATACACCCCCCACTTT.

This chain connects TRBV5-1 to TRBJ2-1; D tentatively reads TRBD1 or TRBD2 (6 bases each). V was cut by 0 bases and J by 8 bases, with 12 bases left in between. Germline lookup yields CDR1 SGHRS and CDR2 YFSETQ. CDR3 length: 14 amino acids. CDR3 amino acids: CASSLAGANYEQFF. CDR3 coding DNA: TGCGCCAGCAGCTTGGCGGGGGCGAACTATGAGCAGTTCTTC.

The chain uses TRBV7-9 and TRBJ2-3; 10 nucleotides agree with TRBD2. The CDR3 has 18 amino acids. Losses at the gene ends were 5 bases for V and 4 bases for J; bases not matched to a gene: 15. CDR1 and CDR2 (germline): SEHNR, FQNEAQ (reference sequence). CDR3 sequence reads: CASSPILWTSGGADTQYF. As DNA, the CDR3 is TGTGCCAGCAGCCCCATCCTCTGGACTAGCGGTGGCGCAGATACGCAGTATTTT.

This chain links TRBV11-3 with TRBJ2-5; a weak D match, TRBD2 (6 bases). Germline CDR1 and CDR2: SGHNT and YENEEA. Deletions cut 0 bases from V and 2 bases from J, with 10 bases between. The CDR3 consists of 15 residues. The CDR3 region has the DNA TGTGCCAGCAGCTTAGATGGTCGGGGGCAAGAGACCCAGTACTTC. Its protein is CASSLDGRGQETQYF.